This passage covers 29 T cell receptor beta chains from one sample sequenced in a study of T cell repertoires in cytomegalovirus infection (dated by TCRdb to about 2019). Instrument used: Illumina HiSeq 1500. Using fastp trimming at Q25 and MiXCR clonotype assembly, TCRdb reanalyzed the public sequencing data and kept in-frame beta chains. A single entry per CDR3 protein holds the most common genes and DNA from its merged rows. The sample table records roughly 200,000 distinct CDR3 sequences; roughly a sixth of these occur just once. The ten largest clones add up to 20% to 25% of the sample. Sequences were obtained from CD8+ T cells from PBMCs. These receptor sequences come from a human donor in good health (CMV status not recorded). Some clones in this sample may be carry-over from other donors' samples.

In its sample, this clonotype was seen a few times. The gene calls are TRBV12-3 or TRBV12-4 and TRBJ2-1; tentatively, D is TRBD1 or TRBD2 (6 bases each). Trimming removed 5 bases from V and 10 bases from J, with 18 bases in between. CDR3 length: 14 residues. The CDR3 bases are TGTGCCAGCAGTGCGCCAAGTTCGGGGGCCGAGCAGTTCTTC. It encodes CASSAPSSGAEQFF.

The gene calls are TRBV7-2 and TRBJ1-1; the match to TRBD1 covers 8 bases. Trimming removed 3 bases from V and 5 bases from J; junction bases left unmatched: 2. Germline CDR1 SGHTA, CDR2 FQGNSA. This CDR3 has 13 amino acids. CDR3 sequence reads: CASSFWTGTEAFF. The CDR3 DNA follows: TGTGCCAGCAGCTTCTGGACAGGGACTGAAGCTTTCTTT.

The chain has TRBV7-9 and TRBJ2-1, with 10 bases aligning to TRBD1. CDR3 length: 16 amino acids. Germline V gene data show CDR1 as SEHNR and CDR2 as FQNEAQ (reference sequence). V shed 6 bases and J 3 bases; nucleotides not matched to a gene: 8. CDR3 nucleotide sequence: TGTGCCAGCAGTCCTCCAGACAGGGGGCTCTACAATGAGCAGTTCTTC. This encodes CASSPPDRGLYNEQFF.

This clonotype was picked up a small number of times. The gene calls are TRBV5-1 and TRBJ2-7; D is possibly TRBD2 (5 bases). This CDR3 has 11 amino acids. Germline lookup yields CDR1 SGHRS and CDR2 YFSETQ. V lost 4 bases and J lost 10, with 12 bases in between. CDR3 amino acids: CASSGSGFQYF. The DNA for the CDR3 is TGCGCCAGCAGCGGAAGCGGATTCCAGTACTTC.

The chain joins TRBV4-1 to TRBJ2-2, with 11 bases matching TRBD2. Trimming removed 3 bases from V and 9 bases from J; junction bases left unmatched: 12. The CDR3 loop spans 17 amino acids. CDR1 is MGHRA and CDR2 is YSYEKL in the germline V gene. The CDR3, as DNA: TGCGCCAGCAGCCAGTTTAGCGGGGGGGCCTGGGACCGGGAGCTGTTTTTT. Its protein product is CASSQFSGGAWDRELFF.

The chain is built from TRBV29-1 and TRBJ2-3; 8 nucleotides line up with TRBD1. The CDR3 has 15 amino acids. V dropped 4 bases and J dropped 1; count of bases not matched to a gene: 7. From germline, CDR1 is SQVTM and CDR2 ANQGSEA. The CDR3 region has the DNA TGCAGCGTTGGCCCGGGCAGGGGGCGCACAGATACGCAGTATTTT. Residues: CSVGPGRGRTDTQYF.

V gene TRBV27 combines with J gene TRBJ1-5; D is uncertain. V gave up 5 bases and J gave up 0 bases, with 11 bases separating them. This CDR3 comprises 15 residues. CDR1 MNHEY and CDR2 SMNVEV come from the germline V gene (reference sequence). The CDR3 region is CASSPFGPSNQPQHF. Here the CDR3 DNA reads TGTGCCAGCAGTCCCTTCGGTCCTAGCAATCAGCCCCAGCATTTT.

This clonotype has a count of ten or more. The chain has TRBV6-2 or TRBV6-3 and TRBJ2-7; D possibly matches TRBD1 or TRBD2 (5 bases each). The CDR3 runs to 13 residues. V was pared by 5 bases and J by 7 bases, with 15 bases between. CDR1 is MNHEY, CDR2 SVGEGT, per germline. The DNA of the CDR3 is TGTGCCAGCAGTCTCCGGGGCCTTTGGGAGCAGTACTTC. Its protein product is CASSLRGLWEQYF.

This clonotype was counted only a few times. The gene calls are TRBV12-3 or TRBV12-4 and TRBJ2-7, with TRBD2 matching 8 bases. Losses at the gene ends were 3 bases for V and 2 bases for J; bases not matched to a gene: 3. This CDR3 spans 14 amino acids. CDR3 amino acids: CASSLVAGTYEQYF. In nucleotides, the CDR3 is TGTGCCAGCAGTTTGGTAGCGGGGACCTACGAGCAGTACTTC.

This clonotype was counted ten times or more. This CDR3 reads CASSSPRGGDTEAFF. CDR3 in DNA: TGTGCCAGCAGTTCGCCGAGGGGGGGGGACACTGAAGCTTTCTTT. The gene calls are TRBV28 and TRBJ1-1; maybe TRBD1 (6 bases). Trimming took off 4 bases at V and 3 bases at J, with 15 bases between the two ends. Germline V gene data show CDR1 as MDHEN and CDR2 as SYDVKM. There are 15 residues in the CDR3. The entire variable domain, with the rest obtained from reference TRBV28 and TRBJ1-1, is as follows: DVKVTQSSRYLVKRTGEKVFLECVQDMDHENMFWYRQDPGLGLRLIYFSYDVKMKEKGDIPEGYSVSREKKERFSLILESASTNQTSMYLCASSSPRGGDTEAFFGQGTRLTVV.

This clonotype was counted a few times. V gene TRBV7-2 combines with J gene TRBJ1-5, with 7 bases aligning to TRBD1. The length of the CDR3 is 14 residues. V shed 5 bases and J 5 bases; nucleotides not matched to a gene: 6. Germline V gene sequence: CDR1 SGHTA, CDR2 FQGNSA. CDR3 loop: CASSNDRAYQPQHF. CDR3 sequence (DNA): TGTGCCAGCAGCAACGACAGGGCATATCAGCCCCAGCATTTT.

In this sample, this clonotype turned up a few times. The CDR3, as DNA: TGTGCCAGCAGCCGGCGGACAGGGGGCGAGGTGAACTATGGCTACACCTTC. Encoded protein: CASSRRTGGEVNYGYTF. V usage is TRBV7-8 and J usage is TRBJ1-2; 11 bases map to TRBD1. CDR3 length: 17 amino acids. The germline CDR1 and CDR2 sequences are SGHVS and FQNEAQ. Unmatched junction bases numbered 10, after V lost 5 bases and J lost 2 bases.

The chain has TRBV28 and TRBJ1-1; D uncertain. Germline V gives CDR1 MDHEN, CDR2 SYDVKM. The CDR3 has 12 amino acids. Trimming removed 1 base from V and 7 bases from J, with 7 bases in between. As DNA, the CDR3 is TGTGCCAGCAGTTTATTTTTCAGTGAAGCTTTCTTT. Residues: CASSLFFSEAFF. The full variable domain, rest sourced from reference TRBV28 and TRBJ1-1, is DVKVTQSSRYLVKRTGEKVFLECVQDMDHENMFWYRQDPGLGLRLIYFSYDVKMKEKGDIPEGYSVSREKKERFSLILESASTNQTSMYLCASSLFFSEAFFGQGTRLTVV.

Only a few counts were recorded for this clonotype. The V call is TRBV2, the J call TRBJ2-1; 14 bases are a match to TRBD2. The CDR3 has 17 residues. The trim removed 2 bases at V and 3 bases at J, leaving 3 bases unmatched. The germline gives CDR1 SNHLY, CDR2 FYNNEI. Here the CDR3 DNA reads TGTGCCAGCAGTGAACACGGGACTAGCGGGAGCTACAATGAGCAGTTCTTC. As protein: CASSEHGTSGSYNEQFF.

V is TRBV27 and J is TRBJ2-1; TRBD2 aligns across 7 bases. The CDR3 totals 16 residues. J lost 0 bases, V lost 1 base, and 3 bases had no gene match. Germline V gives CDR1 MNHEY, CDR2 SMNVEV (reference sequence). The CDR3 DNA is TGTGCCAGCAGTTTATTGCGGGGGAGCTCCTACAATGAGCAGTTCTTC. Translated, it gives CASSLLRGSSYNEQFF.

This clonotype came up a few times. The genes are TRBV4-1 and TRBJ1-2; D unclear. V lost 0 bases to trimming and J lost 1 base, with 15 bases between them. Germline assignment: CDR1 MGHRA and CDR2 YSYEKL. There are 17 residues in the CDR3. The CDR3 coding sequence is TGCGCCAGCAGCCAAGAACCATCCCGATCATTTAACTATGGCTACACCTTC. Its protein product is CASSQEPSRSFNYGYTF.

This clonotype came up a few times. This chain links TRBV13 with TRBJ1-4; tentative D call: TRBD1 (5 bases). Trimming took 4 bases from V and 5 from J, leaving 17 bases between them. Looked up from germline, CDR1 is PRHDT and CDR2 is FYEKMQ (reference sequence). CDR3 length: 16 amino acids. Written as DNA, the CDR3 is TGTGCCAGCAGCTCCCCCAGAGAGGACAACAATGAAAAACTGTTTTTT. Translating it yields CASSSPREDNNEKLFF.

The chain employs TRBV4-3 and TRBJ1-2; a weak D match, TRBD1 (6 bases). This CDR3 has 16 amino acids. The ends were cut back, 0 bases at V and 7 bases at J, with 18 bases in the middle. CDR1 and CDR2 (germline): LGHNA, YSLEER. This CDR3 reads CASSQDYRTAGFGYTF. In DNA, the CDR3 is TGCGCCAGCAGCCAAGATTATCGGACAGCCGGTTTTGGCTACACCTTC.

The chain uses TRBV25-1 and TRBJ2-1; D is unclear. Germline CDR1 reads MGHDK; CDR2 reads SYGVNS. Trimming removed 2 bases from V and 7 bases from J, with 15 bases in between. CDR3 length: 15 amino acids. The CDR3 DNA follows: TGTGCCAGCAGTGAAGTCGACGCCAGGTGGAATGAGCAGTTCTTC. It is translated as CASSEVDARWNEQFF.

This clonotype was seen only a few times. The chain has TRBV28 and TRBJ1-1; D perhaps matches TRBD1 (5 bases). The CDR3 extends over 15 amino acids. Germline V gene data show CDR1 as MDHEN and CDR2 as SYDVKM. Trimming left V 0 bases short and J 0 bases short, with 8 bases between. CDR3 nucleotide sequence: TGTGCCAGCAGTTTATGGGTAGGGGTGAACACTGAAGCTTTCTTT. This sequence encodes CASSLWVGVNTEAFF.

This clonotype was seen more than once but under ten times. CDR3 DNA: TGTGCCAGCAGTTACTCGATGACAGGGGACTTCTCCTACGAGCAGTACTTC. This gives the protein CASSYSMTGDFSYEQYF. This sequence joins TRBV6-5 and TRBJ2-7, with TRBD1 matching 8 bases. Germline V gene data show CDR1 as MNHEY and CDR2 as SVGAGI. This CDR3 region has 17 residues. J lost 0 bases, V lost 0 bases, and 7 bases had no gene match.

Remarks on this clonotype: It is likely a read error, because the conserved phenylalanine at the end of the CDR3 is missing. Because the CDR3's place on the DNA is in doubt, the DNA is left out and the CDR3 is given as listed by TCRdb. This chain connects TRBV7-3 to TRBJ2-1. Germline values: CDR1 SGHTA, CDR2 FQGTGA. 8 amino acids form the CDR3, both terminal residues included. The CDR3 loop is CASSLIAG.

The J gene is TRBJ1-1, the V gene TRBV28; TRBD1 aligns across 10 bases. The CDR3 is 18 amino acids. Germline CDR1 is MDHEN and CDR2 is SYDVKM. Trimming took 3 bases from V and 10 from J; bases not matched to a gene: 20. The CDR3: CASSFQSGTGVNSVGAFF. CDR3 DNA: TGTGCCAGCAGTTTTCAGTCGGGGACAGGGGTTAACTCGGTGGGAGCTTTCTTT.

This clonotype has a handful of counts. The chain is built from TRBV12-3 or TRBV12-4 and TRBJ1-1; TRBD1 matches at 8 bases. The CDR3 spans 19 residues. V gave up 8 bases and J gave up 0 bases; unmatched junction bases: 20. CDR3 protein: CASQKPPRETGAMNTEAFF. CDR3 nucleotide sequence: TGTGCCAGCCAAAAGCCGCCCCGCGAGACAGGGGCGATGAACACTGAAGCTTTCTTT.

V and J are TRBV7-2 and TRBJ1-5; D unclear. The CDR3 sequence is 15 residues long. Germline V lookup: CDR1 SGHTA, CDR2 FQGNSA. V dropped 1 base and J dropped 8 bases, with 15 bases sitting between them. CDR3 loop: CASSLVTTRMEPQHF. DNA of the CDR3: TGTGCCAGCAGCTTAGTAACTACACGTATGGAGCCCCAGCATTTT.

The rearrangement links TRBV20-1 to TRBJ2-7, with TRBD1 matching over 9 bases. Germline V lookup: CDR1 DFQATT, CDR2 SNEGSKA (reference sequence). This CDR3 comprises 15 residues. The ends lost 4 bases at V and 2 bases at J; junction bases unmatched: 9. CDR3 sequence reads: CSANNRDRETYEQYF. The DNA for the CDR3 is TGCAGTGCTAATAACCGGGACAGGGAGACCTACGAGCAGTACTTC.

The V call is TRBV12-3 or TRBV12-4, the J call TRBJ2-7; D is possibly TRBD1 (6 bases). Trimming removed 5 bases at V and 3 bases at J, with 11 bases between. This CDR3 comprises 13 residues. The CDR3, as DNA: TGTGCCAGCAGTGACAGGAAGCACTACGAGCAGTACTTC. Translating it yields CASSDRKHYEQYF.

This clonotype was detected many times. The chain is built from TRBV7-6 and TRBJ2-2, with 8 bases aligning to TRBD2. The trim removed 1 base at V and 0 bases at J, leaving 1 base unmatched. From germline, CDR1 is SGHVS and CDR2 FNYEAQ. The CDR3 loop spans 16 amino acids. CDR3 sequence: CASSLVLAANTGELFF. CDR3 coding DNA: TGTGCCAGCAGCTTAGTACTAGCGGCGAACACCGGGGAGCTGTTTTTT. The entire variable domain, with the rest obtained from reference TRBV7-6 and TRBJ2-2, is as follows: GAGVSQSPRYKVTKRGQDVALRCDPISGHVSLYWYRQALGQGPEFLTYFNYEAQQDKSGLPNDRFSAERPEGSISTLTIQRTEQRDSAMYRCASSLVLAANTGELFFGEGSRLTVL.

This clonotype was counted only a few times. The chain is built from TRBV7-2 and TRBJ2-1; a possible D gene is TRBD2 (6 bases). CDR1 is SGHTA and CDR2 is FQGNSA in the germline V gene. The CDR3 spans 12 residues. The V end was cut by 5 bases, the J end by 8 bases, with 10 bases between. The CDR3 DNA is TGTGCCAGCAGCGGGACGGGAGATGAGCAGTTCTTC. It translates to CASSGTGDEQFF.